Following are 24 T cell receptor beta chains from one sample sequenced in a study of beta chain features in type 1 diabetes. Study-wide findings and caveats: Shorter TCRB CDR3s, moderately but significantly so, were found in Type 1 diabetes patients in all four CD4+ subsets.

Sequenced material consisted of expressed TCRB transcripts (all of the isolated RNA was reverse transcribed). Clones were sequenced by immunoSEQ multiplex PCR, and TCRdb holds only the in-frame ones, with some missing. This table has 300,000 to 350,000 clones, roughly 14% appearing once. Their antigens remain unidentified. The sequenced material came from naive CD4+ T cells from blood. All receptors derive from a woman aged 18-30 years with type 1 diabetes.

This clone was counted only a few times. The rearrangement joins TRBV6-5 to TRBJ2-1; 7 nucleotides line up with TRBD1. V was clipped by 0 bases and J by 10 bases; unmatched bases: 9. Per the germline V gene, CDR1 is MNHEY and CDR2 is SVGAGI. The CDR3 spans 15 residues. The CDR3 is CASSYSARGTGEQFF. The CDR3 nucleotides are TGTGCCAGCAGTTACTCGGCCAGGGGGACGGGCGAGCAGTTCTTC.

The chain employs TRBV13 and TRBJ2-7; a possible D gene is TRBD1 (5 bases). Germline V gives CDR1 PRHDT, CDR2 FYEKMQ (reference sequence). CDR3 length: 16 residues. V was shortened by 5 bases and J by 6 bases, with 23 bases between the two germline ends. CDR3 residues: CASSNLLVTDPSEQYF. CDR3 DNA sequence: TGTGCCAGCAGCAACCTCCTAGTGACAGACCCCTCCGAGCAGTACTTC.

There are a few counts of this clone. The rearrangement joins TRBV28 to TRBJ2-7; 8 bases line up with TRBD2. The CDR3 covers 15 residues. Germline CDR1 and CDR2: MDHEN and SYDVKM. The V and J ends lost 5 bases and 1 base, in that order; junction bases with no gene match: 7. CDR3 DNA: TGTGCCAGCAGTCGCACTAGCGGCCGATCCTACGAGCAGTACTTC. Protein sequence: CASSRTSGRSYEQYF.

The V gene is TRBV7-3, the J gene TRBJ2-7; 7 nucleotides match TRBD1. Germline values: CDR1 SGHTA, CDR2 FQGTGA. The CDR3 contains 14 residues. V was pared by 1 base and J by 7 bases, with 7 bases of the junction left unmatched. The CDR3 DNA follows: TGTGCCAGCAGCTTAAAGGGGGCAGGGGGAGAGCAGTACTTC. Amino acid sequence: CASSLKGAGGEQYF.

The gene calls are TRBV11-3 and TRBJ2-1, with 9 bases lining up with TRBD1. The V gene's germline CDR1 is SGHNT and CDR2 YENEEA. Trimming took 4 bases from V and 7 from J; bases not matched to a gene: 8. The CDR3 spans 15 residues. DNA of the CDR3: TGTGCCAGCAGCTCAAAGGGACAGGGATGGAATGAGCAGTTCTTC. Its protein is CASSSKGQGWNEQFF.

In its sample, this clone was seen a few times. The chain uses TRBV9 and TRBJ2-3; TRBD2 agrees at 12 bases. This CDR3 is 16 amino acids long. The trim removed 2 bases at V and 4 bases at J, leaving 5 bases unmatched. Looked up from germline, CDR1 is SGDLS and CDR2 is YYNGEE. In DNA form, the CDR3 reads TGTGCCAGCAGCGTCCGGACTAGCGGGAACGCAGATACGCAGTATTTT. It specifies CASSVRTSGNADTQYF.

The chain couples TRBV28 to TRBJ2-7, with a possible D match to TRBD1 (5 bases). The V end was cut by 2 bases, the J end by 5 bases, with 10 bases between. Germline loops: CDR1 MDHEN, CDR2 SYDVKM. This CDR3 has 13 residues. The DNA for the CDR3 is TGTGCCAGCAGTTTAGCGACAGAAGACGAGCAGTACTTC. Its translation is CASSLATEDEQYF.

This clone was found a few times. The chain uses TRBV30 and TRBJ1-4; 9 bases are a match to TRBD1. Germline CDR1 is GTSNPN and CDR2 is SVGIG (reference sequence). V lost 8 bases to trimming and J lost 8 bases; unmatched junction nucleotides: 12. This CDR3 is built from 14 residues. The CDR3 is CALGAGQGWEKLFF. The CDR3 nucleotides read TGTGCCCTGGGAGCGGGACAGGGATGGGAAAAACTGTTTTTT.

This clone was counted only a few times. The CDR3 loop reads CASSLTISTGELFF. In DNA form, the CDR3 reads TGTGCCAGCAGTTTAACTATTTCAACCGGGGAGCTGTTTTTT. V gene TRBV27 combines with J gene TRBJ2-2; D remains ambiguous. The CDR3 covers 14 residues. Germline V gene data show CDR1 as MNHEY and CDR2 as SMNVEV (reference sequence). Between the trimmed V and J ends, which lost 2 bases and 5 bases, there was a span of 9 bases.

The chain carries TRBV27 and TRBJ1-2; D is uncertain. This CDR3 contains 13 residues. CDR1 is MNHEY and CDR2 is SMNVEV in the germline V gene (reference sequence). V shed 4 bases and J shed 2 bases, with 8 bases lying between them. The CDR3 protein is CASSYSLNYGYTF. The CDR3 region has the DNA TGTGCCAGCAGTTACTCCCTAAACTATGGCTACACCTTC.

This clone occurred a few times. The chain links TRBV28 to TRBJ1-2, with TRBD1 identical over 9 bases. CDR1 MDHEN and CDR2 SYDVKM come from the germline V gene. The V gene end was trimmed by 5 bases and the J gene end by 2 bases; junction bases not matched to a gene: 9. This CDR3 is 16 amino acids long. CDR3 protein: CASSQPGTGQNYGYTF. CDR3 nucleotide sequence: TGTGCCAGCAGTCAGCCCGGGACAGGGCAAAACTATGGCTACACCTTC.

The CDR3 DNA sequence: TGTGCCAGCAGCTTAGACTATTCCAGCGGGAGGATCCACTCCTACGAGCAGTACTTC. Protein sequence: CASSLDYSSGRIHSYEQYF. V usage is TRBV7-6 and J usage is TRBJ2-7; 9 bases are shared with TRBD2. The J segment lost 0 bases and the V segment lost 1 base, leaving 13 bases of the junction unmatched. CDR1 is SGHVS and CDR2 is FNYEAQ in the germline V gene. The CDR3 totals 19 residues.

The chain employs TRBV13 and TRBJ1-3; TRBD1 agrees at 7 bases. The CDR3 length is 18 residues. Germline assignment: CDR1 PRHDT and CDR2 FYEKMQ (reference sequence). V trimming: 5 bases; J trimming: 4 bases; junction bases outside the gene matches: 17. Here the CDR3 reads CASSAAKTGPAFGNTIYF. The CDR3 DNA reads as TGTGCCAGCAGCGCAGCTAAGACAGGGCCGGCCTTCGGAAACACCATATATTTT. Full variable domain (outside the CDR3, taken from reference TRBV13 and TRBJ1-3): AAGVIQSPRHLIKEKRETATLKCYPIPRHDTVYWYQQGPGQDPQFLISFYEKMQSDKGSIPDRFSAQQFSDYHSELNMSSLELGDSALYFCASSAAKTGPAFGNTIYFGEGSWLTVV.

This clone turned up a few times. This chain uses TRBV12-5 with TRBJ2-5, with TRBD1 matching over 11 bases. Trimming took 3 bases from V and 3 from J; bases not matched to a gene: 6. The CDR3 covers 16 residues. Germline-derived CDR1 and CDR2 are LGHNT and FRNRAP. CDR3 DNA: TGTGCTAGTGGTTTCGGGACAGGGGGTTCAGAAGAGACCCAGTACTTC. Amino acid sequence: CASGFGTGGSEETQYF.

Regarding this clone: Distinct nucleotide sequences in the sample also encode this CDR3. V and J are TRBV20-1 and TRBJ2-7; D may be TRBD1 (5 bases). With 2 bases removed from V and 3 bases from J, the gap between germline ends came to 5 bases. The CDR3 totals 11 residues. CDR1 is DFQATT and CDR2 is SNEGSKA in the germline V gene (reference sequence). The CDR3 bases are TGCAGTGCTAGACAGGGCTACGAGCAGTACTTC. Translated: CSARQGYEQYF.

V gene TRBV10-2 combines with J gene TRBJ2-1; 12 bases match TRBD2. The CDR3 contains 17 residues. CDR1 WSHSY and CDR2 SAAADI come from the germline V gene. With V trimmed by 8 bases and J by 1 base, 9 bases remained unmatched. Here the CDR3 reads CASGGLAGGISYNEQFF. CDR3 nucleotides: TGCGCCAGCGGTGGGCTAGCGGGAGGGATATCCTACAATGAGCAGTTCTTC.

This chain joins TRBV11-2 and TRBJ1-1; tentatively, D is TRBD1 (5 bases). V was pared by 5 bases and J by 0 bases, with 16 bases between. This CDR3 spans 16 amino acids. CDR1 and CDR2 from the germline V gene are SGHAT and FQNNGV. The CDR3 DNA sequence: TGTGCCAGCAGCCCTGGACACAGAAACATGAACACTGAAGCTTTCTTT. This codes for CASSPGHRNMNTEAFF.

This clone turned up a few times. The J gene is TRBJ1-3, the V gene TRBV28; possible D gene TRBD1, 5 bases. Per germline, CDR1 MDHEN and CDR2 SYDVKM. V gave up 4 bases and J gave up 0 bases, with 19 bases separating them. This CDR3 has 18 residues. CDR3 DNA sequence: TGTGCCAGCAGTTGGGGGGGTCGGCCGGCACTCTCTGGAAACACCATATATTTT. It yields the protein CASSWGGRPALSGNTIYF.

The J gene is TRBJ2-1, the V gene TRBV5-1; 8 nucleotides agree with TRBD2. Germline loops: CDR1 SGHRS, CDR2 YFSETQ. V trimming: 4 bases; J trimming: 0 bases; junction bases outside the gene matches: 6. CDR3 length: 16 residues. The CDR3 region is CASSPVAGSSYNEQFF. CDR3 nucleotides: TGCGCCAGCAGCCCGGTAGCGGGGAGCTCCTACAATGAGCAGTTCTTC. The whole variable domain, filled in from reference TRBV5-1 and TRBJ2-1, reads KAGVTQTPRYLIKTRGQQVTLSCSPISGHRSVSWYQQTPGQGLQFLFEYFSETQRNKGNFPGRFSGRQFSNSRSEMNVSTLELGDSALYLCASSPVAGSSYNEQFFGPGTRLTVL.

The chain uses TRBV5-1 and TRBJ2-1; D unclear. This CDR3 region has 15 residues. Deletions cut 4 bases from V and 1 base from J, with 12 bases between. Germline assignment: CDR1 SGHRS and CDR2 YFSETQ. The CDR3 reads CASSVTRTSYNEQFF. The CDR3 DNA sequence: TGCGCCAGCAGCGTGACTCGTACTTCCTACAATGAGCAGTTCTTC.

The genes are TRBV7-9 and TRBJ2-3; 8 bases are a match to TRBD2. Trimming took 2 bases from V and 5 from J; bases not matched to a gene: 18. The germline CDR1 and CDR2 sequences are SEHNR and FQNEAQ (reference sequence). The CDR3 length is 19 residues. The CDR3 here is CASSLYGSSDSGSIDTQYF. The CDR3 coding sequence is TGTGCCAGCAGCTTATACGGGTCCTCCGACAGCGGGAGTATAGATACGCAGTATTTT.

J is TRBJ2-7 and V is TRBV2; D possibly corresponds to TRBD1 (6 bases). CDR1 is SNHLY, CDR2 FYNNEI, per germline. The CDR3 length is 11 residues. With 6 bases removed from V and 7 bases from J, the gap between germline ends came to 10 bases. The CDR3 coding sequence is TGTGCCAGCAGAGGGGGTCGTGAGCAGTACGTC. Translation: CASRGGREQYV.

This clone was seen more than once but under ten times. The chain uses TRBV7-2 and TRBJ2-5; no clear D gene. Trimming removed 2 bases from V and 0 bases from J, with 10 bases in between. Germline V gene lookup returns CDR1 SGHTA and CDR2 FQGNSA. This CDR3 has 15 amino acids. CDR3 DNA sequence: TGTGCCAGCAGCTTATACGCCAGCGACCAAGAGACCCAGTACTTC. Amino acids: CASSLYASDQETQYF.

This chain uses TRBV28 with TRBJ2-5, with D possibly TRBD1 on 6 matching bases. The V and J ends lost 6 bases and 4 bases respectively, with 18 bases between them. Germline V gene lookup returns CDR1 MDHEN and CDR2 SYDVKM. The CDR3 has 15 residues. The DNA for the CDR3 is TGTGCCAGCAGCGCTACTATTACAGGGTTAGAGACCCAGTACTTC. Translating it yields CASSATITGLETQYF.